Shown below are 5 T cell receptor beta chains from a single sample sequenced in a study of T cell clones after liver transplantation. The data were produced by immunoSEQ multiplex PCR, yet TCRdb's version contains in-frame clones alone and is incomplete. The data hold tens of thousands of clones, with about 92% observed a single time. The source was CD4+ T cells from blood, collected approximately 25 months after liver transplant. These receptors came from a human patient who received a liver transplant. These T cells may partly come from the graft donor.

The rearrangement uses TRBV5-3 and TRBJ1-4; D is possibly TRBD1 (5 bases). TRBV5-3 is classed as an ORF, of uncertain function. This CDR3 comprises 16 residues. V dropped 0 bases and J dropped 4 bases, with 13 bases sitting between them. CDR3 sequence reads: CARSLAWGRDNEKLFF. The CDR3 region has the DNA TGTGCCAGAAGCTTGGCCTGGGGGAGGGATAATGAAAAACTGTTTTTT.

The rearrangement uses TRBV19 and TRBJ1-1; D is possibly TRBD1 (6 bases). Germline V lookup: CDR1 LNHDA, CDR2 SQIVND (reference sequence). CDR3 length: 14 amino acids. Trimming shortened V by 4 bases and J by 3 bases, and 12 bases separated the two germline ends. CDR3 sequence reads: CASSRRQVHTEAFF. CDR3 DNA sequence: TGTGCCAGTAGTAGGCGACAGGTCCACACTGAAGCTTTCTTT.

The chain links TRBV11-1 to TRBJ2-5; D call uncertain. The CDR3 spans 12 residues. V lost 1 base to trimming and J lost 5 bases, with 5 bases between them. CDR1 and CDR2 from the germline V gene are SGHAT and FQDESV (reference sequence). CDR3 protein: CASSLVRETQYF. The CDR3 DNA reads as TGTGCCAGCAGCTTAGTAAGGGAGACCCAGTACTTC.

The chain has TRBV10-3 and TRBJ1-2; the D gene is possibly TRBD1 (5 bases). V shed 3 bases and J shed 7 bases, with 18 bases lying between them. This CDR3 is built from 15 residues. Germline V gives CDR1 ENHRY, CDR2 SYGVKD. The CDR3 sequence is CAISELRVGAAGYTF. CDR3 coding DNA: TGTGCCATCAGTGAACTCAGGGTTGGAGCGGCTGGCTACACCTTC.

The genes are TRBV4-1 and TRBJ2-2; TRBD2 agrees at 14 bases. The germline V gene encodes CDR1 MGHRA and CDR2 YSYEKL. Unmatched junction bases numbered 7, after V lost 0 bases and J lost 4 bases. This CDR3 comprises 19 residues. The CDR3 nucleotides read TGCGCCAGCAGCCAAGATTTCGGACTAGCGGGAGGTAGCACCGGGGAGCTGTTTTTT. This gives the protein CASSQDFGLAGGSTGELFF.